A selection of T cell receptor beta chains follows, all from one sample in a study of blood T cell repertoires in COVID-19. Assay used: immunoSEQ multiplex PCR; TCRdb lists only in-frame clones, some missing. The profile shows around 50,000 clones, 84% of them singletons. Sequenced sample: peripheral blood. The receptors originated from a human donor in a cohort sampled during active COVID-19. The CDR3 runs from the conserved cysteine through the conserved F or W. D genes are given only for firm matches. Rows may omit the clone size; those that give it use once, few, many or a size class.

j_call d_call cdr3_length clone_size v_call cdr3_nt cdr3_aa
TRBJ1-6 TRBD1 15 NA TRBV19 TGTGCCAGTAGGGATGAGGGACAGGGGAATTCACCCCTCCACTTT CASRDEGQGNSPLHF
TRBJ2-3 NA 14 NA TRBV11-2 TGTGCCAGCAGCCTAAGGCCGGGAACAGATACGCAGTATTTT CASSLRPGTDTQYF
TRBJ2-7 TRBD1 14 NA TRBV6-5 TGTGCCAGCAGTCTACAGGGGCTACCCTACGAGCAGTACTTC CASSLQGLPYEQYF
TRBJ2-3 TRBD2 19 once TRBV7-6 TGTGCCAGCAGCTTAGTGTGGACTAGCTCAGGAGTTGGCACAGATACGCAGTATTTT CASSLVWTSSGVGTDTQYF
TRBJ2-3 TRBD1 15 NA TRBV30 TGTGCCTGGAGTTACGGACAGGGCCGAACAGATACGCAGTATTTT CAWSYGQGRTDTQYF
TRBJ2-7 NA 14 NA TRBV7-2 TGTGCCAGCAGCCGTGACGCAGGGGGGTACGAGCAGTACTTC CASSRDAGGYEQYF
TRBJ1-2 NA 14 NA TRBV5-4 TGTGCCAGCAGCCCTCAGACAGCCGCCTATGGCTACACCTTC CASSPQTAAYGYTF
TRBJ1-1 NA 18 NA TRBV28 TGTGCCAGCAGTCCCTACCCCCTAACAGGGATGGTGGACACTGAAGCTTTCTTT CASSPYPLTGMVDTEAFF
TRBJ2-1 TRBD2 15 NA TRBV12-5 TGTGCTAGTGGTTTGAGCGGGAGGGCCGGGGAGGAGCAGTTCTTC CASGLSGRAGEEQFF
TRBJ2-5 TRBD2 16 NA TRBV5-1 TGCGCCAGCAGCTTGTGGCTAGCGGGAAACCAAGAGACCCAGTACTTC CASSLWLAGNQETQYF
TRBJ2-3 TRBD2 15 NA TRBV9 TGTGCCAGCAGCGTAGCGCTAGCGGTAACAGATACGCAGTATTTT CASSVALAVTDTQYF
TRBJ2-1 NA 12 NA TRBV24-1 TGTGCCACCAATCAGGGGAGGGATGAGCAGTTCTTC CATNQGRDEQFF
TRBJ2-7 NA 14 NA TRBV15 TGTGCCACCAGCAGAGGTTTTAGTTCCTACGAGCAGTACTTC CATSRGFSSYEQYF
TRBJ2-3 NA 13 NA TRBV19 TGTGCCAGTAATCAGGGGCGCTTGGATACGCAGTATTTT CASNQGRLDTQYF
TRBJ2-7 TRBD2 16 NA TRBV18 TGTGCCAGCTCACCACGGATACTAGCGGGAGCCTACGAGCAGTACTTC CASSPRILAGAYEQYF
TRBJ1-2 TRBD1 13 once TRBV12-3/TRBV12-4 TGTGCCAGCAGTTGGGACAGGGCCATTGGCTACACCTTC CASSWDRAIGYTF
TRBJ1-1 NA 15 NA TRBV5-4 TGTGCCAGCAGCTTGGGGGCGAAGTGGAACACTGAAGCTTTCTTT CASSLGAKWNTEAFF
TRBJ1-2 NA 13 NA TRBV28 TGTGCCAGCATCCTAGCACAGGGAAGTGACTACACCTTC CASILAQGSDYTF
TRBJ1-2 TRBD1 13 NA TRBV12-3/TRBV12-4 TGTGCCAGCGGTGGGACAGGGAACTATGGCTACACCTTC CASGGTGNYGYTF
TRBJ2-3 TRBD2 17 NA TRBV24-1 TGTGCCACCCAGGACACGGCCAGCGGGAGGTCAGGGGATACGCAGTATTTT CATQDTASGRSGDTQYF
TRBJ1-1 NA 13 NA TRBV11-3 TGTGCCAGCAGCCCCCCCGGGAACACTGAAGCTTTCTTT CASSPPGNTEAFF
TRBJ1-1 NA 14 NA TRBV5-1 TGCGCCAGCAGCTTTTCCCGGGAGAACACTGAAGCTTTCTTT CASSFSRENTEAFF
TRBJ1-6 NA 13 NA TRBV7-2 TGTGCCAGCAGCTTGACAGTGAGTTCACCCCTCCACTTT CASSLTVSSPLHF
TRBJ2-2 NA 15 NA TRBV3-1/TRBV3-2 TGTGCCAGCAGCCAAAGAATCAGCGTCGCCGGGGAGCTGTTTTTT CASSQRISVAGELFF
TRBJ1-1 TRBD1 14 few TRBV10-3 TGTGCCATCAGTGTCCAGGGGGAGAACACTGAAGCTTTCTTT CAISVQGENTEAFF
TRBJ2-7 NA 13 NA TRBV7-8 TGTGCCAGCAGCTACAGGACCTCCTACGAGCAGTACTTC CASSYRTSYEQYF
TRBJ2-1 NA 16 NA TRBV12-2 TGTGCAAGTCGCTTAGATTCTGGCGGAGTTGTCAATGAGCAGTTCTTC CASRLDSGGVVNEQFF
TRBJ2-4 NA 13 NA TRBV29-1 TGCAGCGTGGCAGGGCGACAGCGACAGATTCAGTACTTC CSVAGRQRQIQYF
TRBJ2-1 TRBD2 16 few TRBV24-1 TGTGCCACCAGTGACCGGACTAGCGGGAGTGACAATGAGCAGTTCTTC CATSDRTSGSDNEQFF
TRBJ2-5 NA 18 NA TRBV29-1 TGCAGCGTTGAAGATTTTAATAGGCCGGGACTGTCTCAAGAGACCCAGTACTTC CSVEDFNRPGLSQETQYF
TRBJ1-1 NA 12 many TRBV2 TGTGCCAGCAGTGCAGTCTCCACTGAAGCTTTCTTT CASSAVSTEAFF
TRBJ2-5 NA 15 NA TRBV11-3 TGTGCCAGCAGCTTAGATCAGGCAGTACAAGAGACCCAGTACTTC CASSLDQAVQETQYF
TRBJ2-1 NA 14 NA TRBV14 TGTGCCAGCAGCCGTCTACCAGGCTACAATGAGCAGTTCTTC CASSRLPGYNEQFF
TRBJ1-3 TRBD1 16 NA TRBV4-3 TGCGCCAGCAGCCAGACCGGGGGACAGTTTGGAAACACCATATATTTT CASSQTGGQFGNTIYF
TRBJ1-1 TRBD1 13 NA TRBV10-2 TGCGCCAGCAGAAAAGGACAGGGGACTGAAGCTTTCTTT CASRKGQGTEAFF
TRBJ2-3 NA 11 NA TRBV10-3 TGTGCCATCAGACTAGGAGATACGCAGTATTTT CAIRLGDTQYF
TRBJ2-7 TRBD2 17 NA TRBV7-8 TGTGCCAGCAGCTTTGATGGGAGCGGGAGTGGCGCCTACGAGCAGTACTTC CASSFDGSGSGAYEQYF
TRBJ1-1 NA 20 NA TRBV28 TGTGCCAGCAGTTTATTTGGTTGGTTGAACAGACAGGAAAGAGGCCCTGAAGCTTTCTTT CASSLFGWLNRQERGPEAFF
TRBJ1-3 NA 16 NA TRBV30 TGTGCCTGGAGTCGCAAGACAGTTTTTCTAGGAAACACCATATATTTT CAWSRKTVFLGNTIYF
TRBJ2-7 TRBD1 14 NA TRBV19 TGTGCCAGTAGTCAACCGGGACAGTTTCAAAGGCAGTACTTC CASSQPGQFQRQYF
TRBJ2-7 TRBD1 12 once TRBV19 TGTGCCAGTGAGGGGGCCCCCTACGAGCAGTACTTC CASEGAPYEQYF
TRBJ2-2 TRBD2 16 few TRBV5-1 TGCGCCAGCAGCTTGGGAGCGGGAGGGCCTGGCGGGGAGCTGTTTTTT CASSLGAGGPGGELFF
TRBJ1-1 NA 15 NA TRBV6-2/TRBV6-3 TGTGCCAGCAGTTACAGATTGGGGGCGCGTGATGAAGCTTTCTTT CASSYRLGARDEAFF
TRBJ1-4 NA 14 NA TRBV6-5 TGTGCCAGCAGAAAAGGACAGCCTAATGAAAAACTGTTTTTT CASRKGQPNEKLFF
TRBJ1-1 TRBD1 15 NA TRBV24-1 TGTGCCACCAGTGATACGAGACAGGGGTGGACTGAAGCTTTCTTT CATSDTRQGWTEAFF
TRBJ1-1 NA 10 few TRBV29-1 TGCAGCGTTCGTCAGTCTAGAGCTTTCTTT CSVRQSRAFF
TRBJ1-1 NA 13 NA TRBV4-1 TGCGCCAGCAGCCAAGAGAGTCGGACTGAAGCTTTCTTT CASSQESRTEAFF
TRBJ2-7 TRBD2 12 NA TRBV2 TGTGCCAGCGGGCGGGAGTTATACGAGCAGTACTTC CASGRELYEQYF
TRBJ1-4 NA 15 NA TRBV4-1 TGCGCCAGCAGCAGGCAAAAGGACATTAATGAAAAACTGTTTTTT CASSRQKDINEKLFF
TRBJ2-3 TRBD1 16 NA TRBV2 TGTGCCAGCAGTTACGACAGGGGAGTCGGCACAGATACGCAGTATTTT CASSYDRGVGTDTQYF
TRBJ2-2 TRBD2 15 NA TRBV3-1/TRBV3-2 TGTGCCAGCAGACAACGGCCCGGGGGGGCCGGGGAGCTGTTTTTT CASRQRPGGAGELFF
TRBJ2-7 NA 12 NA TRBV28 TGTGCCAGCACCCGCACTAGCTACGAGCAGTACTTC CASTRTSYEQYF
TRBJ2-5 TRBD2 16 few TRBV6-2/TRBV6-3 TGTGCCAGCAGTCCCCACGGTAGCGGGAGGATAGAGACCCAGTACTTC CASSPHGSGRIETQYF
TRBJ1-2 NA 15 few TRBV11-1 TGTGCCAGCAGCTTAGGCAGCGGAACTAACTATGGCTACACCTTC CASSLGSGTNYGYTF
TRBJ1-2 NA 13 once TRBV6-2/TRBV6-3 TGTGCCAGCAGTTCACAGGGTCTCTATGGCTACACCTTC CASSSQGLYGYTF
TRBJ2-5 NA 15 NA TRBV5-6 TGTGCCAGCAGCCCGAGGCAGGGGTACCAAGAGACCCAGTACTTC CASSPRQGYQETQYF
TRBJ1-1 NA 16 NA TRBV6-6 TGTGCCAGCAGTCGACAGCCGGGAGCCTTGAACACTGAAGCTTTCTTT CASSRQPGALNTEAFF
TRBJ1-3 NA 17 NA TRBV28 TGTGCCAGCAGTTTATCCGGACAGCTGGAAGCGGGAAACACCATATATTTT CASSLSGQLEAGNTIYF
TRBJ1-6 TRBD1 14 NA TRBV27 TGTGCCAGCAGCTCGGACAGGGAGGGTTCACCCCTCCACTTT CASSSDREGSPLHF
TRBJ1-2 TRBD1 13 few TRBV6-5 TGTGCCACCACCCAACAGGGGCTCTATGGCTACACCTTC CATTQQGLYGYTF